These 24 T cell receptor beta chains were sequenced from one sample in a study of cytomegalovirus exposure and HLA in healthy donors. Researchers ran the PCR with 60 Vbeta and 13 Jbeta primers. TCRdb keeps only in-frame clones here, not all; method: immunoSEQ multiplex PCR. The sample holds about 140,000 clones; roughly four fifths are singletons and the top ten take over 1%. The material sequenced was PBMCs. Source of these receptors: a woman aged 40 to 50 in good health and CMV-seronegative.

This sequence joins TRBV10-3 and TRBJ1-5, with unresolved D. Germline lookup yields CDR1 ENHRY and CDR2 SYGVKD. The CDR3 sequence is 16 residues long. Trimming stripped 0 bases from V and 0 bases from J, with 9 bases between. The CDR3 here is CAISESGSNSNQPQHF. The CDR3 region has the DNA TGTGCCATCAGTGAGTCTGGTAGCAATAGCAATCAGCCCCAGCATTTT.

The chain recombines TRBV29-1 with TRBJ1-2, with 9 positions matching TRBD1. The J segment lost 5 bases and the V segment lost 4 bases, leaving 8 bases of the junction unmatched. CDR1 SQVTM and CDR2 ANQGSEA come from the germline V gene. This CDR3 spans 14 amino acids. The CDR3 loop is CSVVGRTGVYGYTF. Here the CDR3 DNA reads TGCAGCGTTGTGGGGCGGACAGGGGTATATGGCTACACCTTC.

The gene calls are TRBV29-1 and TRBJ2-3; D possibly corresponds to TRBD1 (6 bases). Trimming took 7 bases from V and 6 from J, leaving 17 bases between them. This CDR3 region has 13 residues. Looked up from germline, CDR1 is SQVTM and CDR2 is ANQGSEA. CDR3 nucleotides: TGCAGCGCCCTCCCGCCGAGGGGGGATACGCAGTATTTT. Amino acid sequence: CSALPPRGDTQYF.

The chain recombines TRBV27 with TRBJ1-6, with 7 bases fitting TRBD1. V gave up 8 bases and J gave up 3 bases; unmatched junction bases: 4. CDR1 is MNHEY and CDR2 is SMNVEV in the germline V gene (reference sequence). This CDR3 spans 14 amino acids. The CDR3 is CASSQGGYNSPLHF. The CDR3 DNA sequence: TGTGCCAGCTCTCAGGGGGGCTATAATTCACCCCTCCACTTT.

The chain couples TRBV7-9 to TRBJ2-1; D might be TRBD2 (6 bases). The V end was cut by 3 bases, the J end by 4 bases, with 22 bases between. The germline CDR1 and CDR2 sequences are SEHNR and FQNEAQ (reference sequence). The CDR3 runs to 18 residues. The CDR3 reads CASSLYGTGEKWYNEQFF. The CDR3, as DNA: TGTGCCAGCAGCTTGTACGGGACGGGGGAGAAGTGGTACAATGAGCAGTTCTTC.

Comment on this clone: The junction departs from the called germline gene at one end, perhaps through a read error. The chain combines TRBV6-1 with TRBJ2-3; TRBD2 matches at 9 bases. The CDR3 spans 16 residues. Germline V gene sequence: CDR1 MNHNS, CDR2 SASEGT. Written as DNA, the CDR3 is TGTGCCAACAGTGAAGTTGGCGGGGGGGCAGAAGATACGCAGTATTTT. Its translation: CANSEVGGGAEDTQYF.

The rearrangement joins TRBV5-6 to TRBJ1-5; D is perhaps TRBD1 (6 bases). Germline CDR1 and CDR2: SGHDT and YYEEEE. The ends were cut back, 6 bases at V and 0 bases at J, with 16 bases in the middle. The CDR3 runs 16 residues. The CDR3 DNA sequence: TGTGCCAGCACCGGGGGGGGCCCCAATAGCAATCAGCCCCAGCATTTT. Encoded protein: CASTGGGPNSNQPQHF.

The chain recombines TRBV4-2 with TRBJ1-1; 8 nucleotides align to TRBD1. V was pared by 0 bases and J by 2 bases, with 8 bases of the junction left unmatched. CDR3 length: 17 residues. Germline V gene data show CDR1 as LGHNA and CDR2 as YNFKEQ. This CDR3 reads CASSQDARTGFNTEAFF. CDR3 coding DNA: TGTGCCAGCAGCCAAGACGCAAGGACAGGGTTTAACACTGAAGCTTTCTTT.

V gene TRBV19 combines with J gene TRBJ1-1; D is undetermined. The CDR3 loop spans 17 amino acids. The germline V and J ends were trimmed by 3 bases and 2 bases, with 19 bases remaining between them. Germline-derived CDR1 and CDR2 are LNHDA and SQIVND (reference sequence). The CDR3 is CASSIRRESIGNTEAFF. CDR3 nucleotides: TGTGCCAGTAGTATTCGGCGGGAATCTATAGGTAACACTGAAGCTTTCTTT.

This chain connects TRBV13 to TRBJ2-5; the match to TRBD2 covers 9 bases. This CDR3 has 15 residues. The junction had 6 bases not matched to a gene; V was cut back by 2 bases and J by 5 bases. The V gene's germline CDR1 is PRHDT and CDR2 FYEKMQ (reference sequence). CDR3 in DNA: TGTGCCAGCAGCTTATCCCTAGCGGGGCGGGAGACCCAGTACTTC. Its protein is CASSLSLAGRETQYF.

The CDR3 DNA sequence: TGTGCCAGCAGCTTAGGAGGGGACAGCTACTACAATGAGCAGTTCTTC. It is translated as CASSLGGDSYYNEQFF. The V call is TRBV7-6, the J call TRBJ2-1; 7 nucleotides align to TRBD1. Germline lookup yields CDR1 SGHVS and CDR2 FNYEAQ. This CDR3 comprises 16 residues. The ends lost 1 base at V and 3 bases at J; junction bases unmatched: 6.

J is TRBJ1-1 and V is TRBV27; TRBD1 agrees at 8 bases. CDR3 length equals 14 residues. V trimming: 7 bases; J trimming: 1 base; junction bases outside the gene matches: 5. The V gene's germline CDR1 is MNHEY and CDR2 SMNVEV (reference sequence). The CDR3 reads CASKTDRGNTEAFF. CDR3 DNA sequence: TGTGCCAGCAAAACTGACAGGGGGAACACTGAAGCTTTCTTT.

The rearrangement joins TRBV4-2 to TRBJ1-1; 8 bases match TRBD1. Germline V gives CDR1 LGHNA, CDR2 YNFKEQ. The ends lost 4 bases at V and 3 bases at J; junction bases unmatched: 7. The CDR3 loop spans 15 amino acids. CDR3 DNA sequence: TGTGCCAGCAGCCTTACGCAGGGGGCGGACACTGAAGCTTTCTTT. This encodes CASSLTQGADTEAFF.

The genes are TRBV2 and TRBJ1-4; 7 bases are a match to TRBD1. This CDR3 contains 14 residues. Germline V gives CDR1 SNHLY, CDR2 FYNNEI. V was pared by 10 bases and J by 4 bases, with 9 bases of the junction left unmatched. The CDR3 DNA sequence: TGTGCCACCAGACAGGGCTCTATTAATGAAAAACTGTTTTTT. The encoded protein is CATRQGSINEKLFF.

The CDR3 DNA follows: TGTGCCGCGTCAGGGGGCGCATCAGATACGCAGTATTTT. Encoded protein: CAASGGASDTQYF. The rearrangement joins TRBV19 to TRBJ2-3, with 8 bases lining up with TRBD1. The CDR3 totals 13 residues. Germline V gene sequence: CDR1 LNHDA, CDR2 SQIVND (reference sequence). Trimming removed 11 bases from V and 4 bases from J; junction bases left unmatched: 8.

The V and J genes are TRBV25-1 and TRBJ1-2, with D uncertain. The germline V gene encodes CDR1 MGHDK and CDR2 SYGVNS. The CDR3 spans 12 residues. V gave up 8 bases and J gave up 2 bases, with 9 bases separating them. CDR3 nucleotide sequence: TGTGCCAGCGGTCAGGCGAACTATGGCTACACCTTC. Translated: CASGQANYGYTF.

The rearrangement links TRBV7-9 to TRBJ2-3, with 9 bases that match TRBD2. The V segment lost 3 bases and the J segment 5 bases; nucleotides outside the gene matches: 3. The CDR3 extends over 14 amino acids. Germline V gene sequence: CDR1 SEHNR, CDR2 FQNEAQ (reference sequence). The CDR3 reads CASSFIAGEDTQYF. The CDR3 nucleotides are TGTGCCAGCAGCTTTATAGCGGGGGAAGATACGCAGTATTTT.

The gene calls are TRBV2 and TRBJ1-5; a possible D gene is TRBD1 (5 bases). The germline V gene encodes CDR1 SNHLY and CDR2 FYNNEI. The V end was cut by 7 bases, the J end by 9 bases, with 19 bases between. This CDR3 comprises 14 residues. The CDR3 loop is CASKEGEGWGPQHF. Here the CDR3 DNA reads TGTGCCAGCAAAGAAGGGGAAGGGTGGGGGCCCCAGCATTTT.

Notes on this clone: Other nucleotide sequences in the sample specify the same CDR3. The chain links TRBV4-2 to TRBJ1-1, with D uncertain. Per germline, CDR1 LGHNA and CDR2 YNFKEQ. V lost 4 bases, J lost 0 bases, and 9 bases lay in between. The CDR3 has 14 residues. The CDR3 DNA reads TGTGCCAGCAGCCGTGAACAGCTGAACACTGAAGCTTTCTTT. Translating it yields CASSREQLNTEAFF.

This clone has more than one count but fewer than ten. The chain uses TRBV5-1 and TRBJ1-1; D call uncertain. V was trimmed by 0 bases and J by 4 bases, leaving 10 bases between them. CDR1 is SGHRS, CDR2 YFSETQ, per germline. CDR3 length equals 14 residues. In DNA form, the CDR3 reads TGCGCCAGCAGCTTGGACCCGGGAGTCACTGAAGCTTTCTTT. Its translation is CASSLDPGVTEAFF.

The chain links TRBV27 to TRBJ1-2, with D possibly TRBD1 on 5 matching bases. Germline V lookup: CDR1 MNHEY, CDR2 SMNVEV (reference sequence). The V and J ends lost 2 bases and 0 bases respectively, with 10 bases between them. The CDR3 length is 15 residues. In nucleotides, the CDR3 is TGTGCCAGCAGTTTAGCGGGGGGGGCTAACTATGGCTACACCTTC. Translating it yields CASSLAGGANYGYTF.

This chain joins TRBV27 and TRBJ1-1, with a possible D match to TRBD1 (6 bases). The germline CDR1 and CDR2 sequences are MNHEY and SMNVEV (reference sequence). The CDR3 runs 13 residues. Trimming removed 7 bases at V and 4 bases at J, with 13 bases between. CDR3 DNA sequence: TGTGCCAGCACTCAGGGGTCTGGCACTGAAGCTTTCTTT. Its translation is CASTQGSGTEAFF.

The chain combines TRBV10-2 with TRBJ1-1; perhaps TRBD1 as D (5 bases). Trimming removed 2 bases from V and 0 bases from J, with 7 bases in between. The V gene's germline CDR1 is WSHSY and CDR2 SAAADI. The CDR3 spans 14 residues. CDR3 protein: CASSERGLNTEAFF. In DNA, the CDR3 is TGCGCCAGCAGTGAGAGGGGCCTGAACACTGAAGCTTTCTTT.

The chain links TRBV19 to TRBJ1-1; perhaps TRBD1 as D (5 bases). The V and J ends lost 6 bases and 4 bases respectively, with 12 bases between them. The germline V gene has CDR1 LNHDA and CDR2 SQIVND (reference sequence). The CDR3 sequence is 13 residues long. Written as DNA, the CDR3 is TGTGCCAGTAGCAAGGGGAGGAGCACTGAAGCTTTCTTT. Protein sequence: CASSKGRSTEAFF.